This T cell receptor (beta chain) comes out of a study of cytotoxic CD8 clonotypes in ibrutinib-treated CLL. The germline V gene has CDR1 MNHEY and CDR2 SMNVEV (reference sequence). V lost 6 bases, J lost 0 bases, and 9 bases lay in between. This CDR3 contains 13 residues. Whole-study results and caveats: Clonality rose at ibrutinib response and fell back toward baseline at progression. Age-matched healthy donor levels were exceeded by baseline clonality, which tracked circulating CD8+ T-cell counts.

Some clones are missing from TCRdb's copy, which holds only in-frame ones; the method was immunoSEQ multiplex PCR. The repertoire holds some 160,000 clones, with over 65% as singletons. For this clone: As yet, its antigen is unknown.

The chain combines TRBV27 with TRBJ2-7, with D possibly TRBD2 on 5 matching bases. The clonotype comes from a human donor with chronic lymphocytic leukemia. The starting material was PBMCs, obtained after 12 months of ibrutinib treatment. CDR3 sequence: CASSGINSYEQYF. CDR3 coding DNA: TGTGCCAGCAGCGGGATTAACTCCTACGAGCAGTACTTC.